What follows are 30 T cell receptor beta chains derived from one specimen sequenced in a study of blood T cells in healthy people across ages. A J-beta primer mix and a sample-barcoded 5' primer were used in a second PCR of about 7 to 12 cycles. Each CDR3 protein gets one entry after TCRdb re-called the 5' RACE reads with MiXCR. The table has fewer than 1 million distinct CDR3 sequences, 40% to 50% seen once. Input material: blood. The receptors originated from a man aged 55-75 years in good health.

The V gene is TRBV12-3 or TRBV12-4, the J gene TRBJ1-2; D is possibly TRBD1 (5 bases). Deletions cut 7 bases from V and 5 bases from J, with 14 bases between. This CDR3 contains 13 residues. CDR3 residues: CASTGALLYGYTF. The CDR3 nucleotides are TGTGCCAGCACCGGGGCCTTATTGTATGGCTACACCTTC.

About this clonotype itself: A much larger clone differs by one base, so this may be a read error. The chain uses TRBV2 and TRBJ2-6; TRBD1 might be the D (6 bases). V lost 7 bases to trimming and J lost 2 bases, with 9 bases between them. CDR3 length: 14 residues. Germline V CDR1 and CDR2: SNHLY, FYNNEI. The CDR3 reads CASNNRAGANVLTF. The CDR3 DNA reads TGTGCCAGCAACAACAGGGCTGGGGCCAACGTCCTGACTTTC.

This sequence joins TRBV20-1 and TRBJ2-7; D is tentatively TRBD1 or TRBD2 (5 bases each). V lost 0 bases and J 2 bases, leaving 14 bases between the germline ends. The CDR3 extends over 15 amino acids. The V gene's germline CDR1 is DFQATT and CDR2 SNEGSKA (reference sequence). The chain's CDR3 is CSARDEGRSPYEQYF. CDR3 DNA sequence: TGCAGTGCTAGAGATGAGGGACGGAGCCCCTACGAGCAGTACTTC.

The chain has TRBV7-9 and TRBJ2-7; D not resolved. The V end lost 1 base, the J end lost 2 bases, and 6 bases lay between the germline ends. Germline CDR1 is SEHNR and CDR2 is FQNEAQ (reference sequence). CDR3 size: 13 residues. The CDR3 region has the DNA TGTGCCAGCAGCTTAGTCGCCCCCTACGAGCAGTACTTC. As protein: CASSLVAPYEQYF. The variable domain in full, completed from reference TRBV7-9 and TRBJ2-7, reads DTGVSQNPRHKITKRGQNVTFRCDPISEHNRLYWYRQTLGQGPEFLTYFQNEAQLEKSRLLSDRFSAERPKGSFSTLEIQRTEQGDSAMYLCASSLVAPYEQYFGPGTRLTVT.

Only a few counts were recorded for this clonotype. The chain has TRBV7-2 and TRBJ2-5; possibly TRBD1 or TRBD2 for D (5 bases each). CDR1 SGHTA and CDR2 FQGNSA come from the germline V gene. The CDR3 has 16 residues. V was trimmed by 0 bases and J by 0 bases, leaving 11 bases between them. CDR3 coding DNA: TGTGCCAGCAGCTTAGCTGGGACGGTGTACCAAGAGACCCAGTACTTC. This translates into CASSLAGTVYQETQYF.

There are a few counts of this clonotype. The chain recombines TRBV2 with TRBJ1-2; D is unclear. Deletions cut 3 bases from V and 7 bases from J, with 9 bases between. The CDR3 has 12 amino acids. Germline V gene data show CDR1 as SNHLY and CDR2 as FYNNEI. Here the CDR3 DNA reads TGTGCCAGCAGTGAGAATTCTAGTGGCTACACCTTC. Its translation is CASSENSSGYTF.

This clonotype was seen ten or more times. The genes are TRBV6-5 and TRBJ2-7; D is perhaps TRBD2 (6 bases). From germline, CDR1 is MNHEY and CDR2 SVGAGI. Trimming removed 7 bases at V and 0 bases at J, with 22 bases between. This CDR3 is built from 17 residues. The DNA for the CDR3 is TGTGCCAGCACCGCCGATGGGGCGGGACGGAGCTCCTACGAGCAGTACTTC. It yields the protein CASTADGAGRSSYEQYF.

The chain combines TRBV6-5 with TRBJ1-1; D is perhaps TRBD1 (5 bases). This CDR3 spans 18 amino acids. Looked up from germline, CDR1 is MNHEY and CDR2 is SVGAGI. V lost 0 bases, J lost 3 bases, and 20 bases lay in between. CDR3 bases: TGTGCCAGCAGTTACTCTACGGGTGGGGGGACTCAGGACACTGAAGCTTTCTTT. It yields the protein CASSYSTGGGTQDTEAFF.

The chain couples TRBV2 to TRBJ2-1; 8 bases match TRBD2. CDR1 is SNHLY and CDR2 is FYNNEI in the germline V gene. Unmatched junction bases numbered 6, after V lost 2 bases and J lost 0 bases. The CDR3 is 17 amino acids. Here the CDR3 DNA reads TGTGCCAGCAGTGAATGGCTAGCGGGTAGCTCCTACAATGAGCAGTTCTTC. Its protein is CASSEWLAGSSYNEQFF.

The rearrangement joins TRBV5-1 to TRBJ2-3; D unclear. V lost 0 bases and J 3 bases, leaving 11 bases between the germline ends. This CDR3 spans 15 amino acids. CDR1 is SGHRS and CDR2 is YFSETQ in the germline V gene. CDR3 protein: CASSLDTRETDTQYF. As DNA, the CDR3 is TGCGCCAGCAGCTTGGACACACGAGAAACAGATACGCAGTATTTT.

This clonotype came up a few times. V and J are TRBV29-1 and TRBJ2-1; D may be TRBD2 (6 bases). Trimming took off 3 bases at V and 5 bases at J, with 14 bases between the two ends. The germline V gene encodes CDR1 SQVTM and CDR2 ANQGSEA. The CDR3 totals 14 residues. CDR3 nucleotide sequence: TGCAGCGTTGATCGCGGGATAGGGCACAATGAGCAGTTCTTC. Translation: CSVDRGIGHNEQFF.

This chain uses TRBV10-3 with TRBJ1-1; D gene unclear. The CDR3 spans 13 residues. The ends were cut back, 2 bases at V and 5 bases at J, with 9 bases in the middle. The germline CDR1 and CDR2 sequences are ENHRY and SYGVKD. This chain's CDR3 is CAISEIVSTEAFF. In DNA, the CDR3 is TGTGCCATCAGTGAGATAGTCAGTACTGAAGCTTTCTTT.

This clonotype was observed a single time. The rearrangement uses TRBV5-1 and TRBJ2-3; unclear D gene. CDR3 size: 15 residues. In germline, CDR1 is SGHRS, CDR2 YFSETQ. Trimming removed 1 base from V and 0 bases from J, with 9 bases in between. CDR3 in DNA: TGCGCCAGCAGCTTGTTTCGCCTAAGCACAGATACGCAGTATTTT. It is translated as CASSLFRLSTDTQYF.

Only a few counts were recorded for this clonotype. V is TRBV12-3 or TRBV12-4 and J is TRBJ2-5; D remains ambiguous. The DNA end lines up better with TRBJ2-7; the J call may be wrong. CDR3 length: 13 amino acids. The CDR3 DNA reads as TGTGCCAGCGGCAGGACCCCCTTGGCCGAGCAGTACTTC. Its protein is CASGRTPLAEQYF.

In its sample, this clonotype was seen a few times. The chain joins TRBV4-1 to TRBJ1-6; 8 bases are a match to TRBD1. Trimming cost V 4 bases and J 1 base; bases outside gene matches: 6. The germline CDR1 and CDR2 sequences are MGHRA and YSYEKL. The CDR3 has 17 residues. In nucleotides, the CDR3 is TGCGCCAGCAGCCCGGACAGGGAAAGGTCCTATAATTCACCCCTCCACTTT. Translation gives CASSPDRERSYNSPLHF.

This chain links TRBV6-5 with TRBJ2-7, with TRBD1 identical over 7 bases. The trim removed 6 bases at V and 12 bases at J, leaving 14 bases unmatched. From germline, CDR1 is MNHEY and CDR2 SVGAGI. CDR3 size: 13 residues. The CDR3 coding sequence is TGTGCCAGCAGAGCCATAGGACAGGAACCCCGGTACTTC. As protein: CASRAIGQEPRYF.

The rearrangement joins TRBV7-9 to TRBJ2-4; D call uncertain. TRBJ2-7 explains the end of the DNA better; the J call may be wrong. The CDR3 runs 15 residues. Germline V lookup: CDR1 SEHNR, CDR2 FQNEAQ (reference sequence). This CDR3 reads CASSARTDRTYEQYF. DNA for the CDR3: TGTGCCAGCAGCGCCCGGACGGACCGTACCTACGAGCAGTACTTC.

The V and J genes are TRBV3-1 and TRBJ2-5; no definite D call. The V end lost 2 bases, the J end lost 11 bases, and 12 bases lay between the germline ends. In germline, CDR1 is LGHDT, CDR2 YNNKEL (reference sequence). The CDR3 has 12 residues. CDR3: CASSQTNIEQYF. CDR3 nucleotides: TGTGCCAGCAGCCAAACAAACATAGAGCAGTACTTC.

This clonotype was counted many times. The chain joins TRBV30 to TRBJ2-5; 7 nucleotides align to TRBD1. The CDR3 has 14 residues. Per germline, CDR1 GTSNPN and CDR2 SVGIG (reference sequence). V lost 0 bases, J lost 4 bases, and 5 bases stayed unmatched. The CDR3 spells CAWSVQGIGETQYF. The DNA of the CDR3 is TGTGCCTGGAGTGTACAGGGGATAGGAGAGACCCAGTACTTC.

A remark on this clonotype: Germline and junction disagree at one end, which may indicate a read error. The J gene is TRBJ2-1, the V gene TRBV7-2, with TRBD1 matching over 7 bases. The CDR3 has 15 residues. The germline V gene has CDR1 SGHTA and CDR2 FQGNSA. The CDR3 spells CAGSRQGSNYNEQFF. Written as DNA, the CDR3 is TGTGCCGGCAGTCGACAGGGCTCGAACTACAATGAGCAGTTCTTC.

This clonotype was recorded once. The rearrangement links TRBV16 to TRBJ1-2, with D maybe TRBD1 (6 bases). The germline V gene encodes CDR1 KGHSY and CDR2 FQNENV. With 2 bases removed from V and 6 bases from J, the gap between germline ends came to 13 bases. This CDR3 spans 14 amino acids. The CDR3 bases are TGTGCCAGCAGCCAAATCCAACAGGGCAATGGCTACACCTTC. This translates into CASSQIQQGNGYTF. Using reference TRBV16 and TRBJ1-2 for the parts outside the CDR3, the full variable domain is GEEVAQTPKHLVRGEGQKAKLYCAPIKGHSYVFWYQQVLKNEFKFLISFQNENVFDETGMPKERFSAKCLPNSPCSLEIQATKLEDSAVYFCASSQIQQGNGYTFGSGTRLTVV.

The V and J genes are TRBV3-1 and TRBJ1-4; D unclear. The V gene's germline CDR1 is LGHDT and CDR2 YNNKEL (reference sequence). The CDR3 length is 16 residues. Trimming removed 4 bases at V and 0 bases at J, with 12 bases between. The CDR3 DNA sequence: TGTGCCAGCAGCCCGGGGAGGCGTTCAACTAATGAAAAACTGTTTTTT. Amino acid sequence: CASSPGRRSTNEKLFF.

This clonotype was observed a few times. V gene TRBV7-8 combines with J gene TRBJ1-5, with D unclear. The V end was cut by 3 bases, the J end by 6 bases, with 9 bases between. This CDR3 has 13 residues. Germline V lookup: CDR1 SGHVS, CDR2 FQNEAQ. CDR3 DNA sequence: TGTGCCAGCAGCTTGTCAACTAGTCAGCCCCAGCATTTT. This codes for CASSLSTSQPQHF.

The V and J genes are TRBV9 and TRBJ2-7; TRBD1 matches 9 bases. This CDR3 region has 15 residues. V shed 4 bases and J 5 bases; nucleotides not matched to a gene: 10. CDR1 and CDR2 (germline): SGDLS, YYNGEE. CDR3 coding DNA: TGTGCCAGCAGCCCTCCCGGGACAGGGACCAACGAGCAGTACTTC. It is translated as CASSPPGTGTNEQYF.

Only a few counts were recorded for this clonotype. The chain combines TRBV10-2 with TRBJ2-5; TRBD1 is a possible D gene (7 bases). The germline V gene encodes CDR1 WSHSY and CDR2 SAAADI. This CDR3 has 14 amino acids. Trimming cost V 6 bases and J 2 bases, with 13 bases left between them. The CDR3 loop reads CASSLGGQQETQYF. The CDR3 DNA sequence: TGCGCCAGCAGCCTCGGGGGACAGCAAGAGACCCAGTACTTC.

V usage is TRBV7-2 and J usage is TRBJ2-1, with 7 bases matching TRBD2. The CDR3 length is 13 residues. Trimming took 2 bases from V and 9 from J; bases not matched to a gene: 4. Per the germline V gene, CDR1 is SGHTA and CDR2 is FQGNSA. The CDR3 region is CASSLLTSLEQFF. DNA for the CDR3: TGTGCCAGCAGCTTACTGACTAGCCTTGAGCAGTTCTTC.

This clonotype appeared a few times. The gene calls are TRBV4-3 and TRBJ2-7; D perhaps matches TRBD2 (5 bases). Germline V CDR1 and CDR2: LGHNA, YSLEER. Trimming stripped 4 bases from V and 1 base from J, with 11 bases between. The CDR3 sequence is 14 residues long. The CDR3 DNA is TGCGCCAGCAGCCCGGACGGGGAATCCTACGAGCAGTACTTC. The encoded protein is CASSPDGESYEQYF.

The chain links TRBV6-1 to TRBJ1-5; possible D gene TRBD1, 5 bases. This CDR3 region has 14 residues. Germline V CDR1 and CDR2: MNHNS, SASEGT. With 3 bases removed from V and 6 bases from J, the gap between germline ends came to 12 bases. In DNA, the CDR3 is TGTGCCAGCAGTGAGGGACCCCAGGTTCAGCCCCAGCATTTT. Translating it yields CASSEGPQVQPQHF.

The chain carries TRBV27 and TRBJ2-1; a possible D gene is TRBD1 (6 bases). There are 13 residues in the CDR3. Germline V gene lookup returns CDR1 MNHEY and CDR2 SMNVEV (reference sequence). V lost 8 bases and J 4 bases, leaving 12 bases between the germline ends. The CDR3 nucleotides are TGTGCCAGCGGACAGTTCATTTACAATGAGCAGTTCTTC. This translates into CASGQFIYNEQFF.

This clonotype was picked up a small number of times. The J gene is TRBJ2-7, the V gene TRBV7-2, with 8 positions matching TRBD1. V dropped 4 bases and J dropped 6; count of bases not matched to a gene: 14. There are 16 residues in the CDR3. Germline CDR1 SGHTA, CDR2 FQGNSA. The CDR3 coding sequence is TGTGCCAGCAGCTCCAGGACAGGGAATGGAACCAGCGAGCAGTACTTC. Protein product: CASSSRTGNGTSEQYF.